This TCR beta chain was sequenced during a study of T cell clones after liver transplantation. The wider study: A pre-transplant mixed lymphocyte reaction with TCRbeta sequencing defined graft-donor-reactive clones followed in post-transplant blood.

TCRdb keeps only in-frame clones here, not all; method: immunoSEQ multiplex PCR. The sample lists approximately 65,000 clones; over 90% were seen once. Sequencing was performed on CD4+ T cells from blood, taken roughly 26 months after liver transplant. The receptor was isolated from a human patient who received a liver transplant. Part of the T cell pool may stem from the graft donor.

The CDR3 bases are TGTGCCTGGAATTATCAGTTGAGGGTCCCTGGGGCCAACGTCCTGACTTTC. Its translation is CAWNYQLRVPGANVLTF. The rearrangement joins TRBV30 to TRBJ2-6, with D perhaps TRBD2 (5 bases). The CDR3 runs to 17 residues. Per germline, CDR1 GTSNPN and CDR2 SVGIG (reference sequence). Trimming took 4 bases from V and 2 from J, leaving 18 bases between them.